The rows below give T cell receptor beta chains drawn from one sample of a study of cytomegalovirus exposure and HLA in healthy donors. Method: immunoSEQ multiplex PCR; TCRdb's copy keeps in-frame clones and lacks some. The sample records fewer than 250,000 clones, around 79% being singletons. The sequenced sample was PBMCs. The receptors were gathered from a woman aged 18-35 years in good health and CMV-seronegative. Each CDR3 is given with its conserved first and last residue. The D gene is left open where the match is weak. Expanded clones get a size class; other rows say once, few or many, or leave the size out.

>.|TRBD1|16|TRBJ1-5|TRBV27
TGTGCCAGCATACGGGACAGGGGTTTTGGCAATCAGCCCCAGCATTTT
CASIRDRGFGNQPQHF
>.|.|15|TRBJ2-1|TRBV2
TGTGCCAGCACTCGAGGAAAAGGGAGCTACAATGAGCAGTTCTTC
CASTRGKGSYNEQFF
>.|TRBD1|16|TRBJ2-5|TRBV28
TGTGCCAGCAGTCTGTCTGGGACAGGGGGCGCGCAGACCCAGTACTTC
CASSLSGTGGAQTQYF
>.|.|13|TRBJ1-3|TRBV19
TGTGCCAGCGAAGAGGGGGGGGGAAACACCATATATTTT
CASEEGGGNTIYF
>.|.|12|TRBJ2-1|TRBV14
TGTGCCAGCAGCCCCTCGGGGAGTGAGCAGTTCTTC
CASSPSGSEQFF
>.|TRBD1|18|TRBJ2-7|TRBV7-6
TGTGCCAGCAGCTTTTCCGGGACAGCCCCTTTATCGTCCTACGAGCAGTACTTC
CASSFSGTAPLSSYEQYF
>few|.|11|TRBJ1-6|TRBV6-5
TGTGCCACAGGCGATAATTCACCCCTCCACTTT
CATGDNSPLHF
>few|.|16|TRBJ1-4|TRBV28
TGTGCCAGCAGTTTGGCTTCCGGGACAACACCTGAAAAACTGTTTTTT
CASSLASGTTPEKLFF
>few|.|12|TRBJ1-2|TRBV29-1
TGCAGCGTCGGCGGGGGGCAGAGTGGCTACACCTTC
CSVGGGQSGYTF
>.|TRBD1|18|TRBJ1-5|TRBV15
TGTGCCACCAGCAGGGAGGGACAGGGGGCGCGTATAGATCAGCCCCAGCATTTT
CATSREGQGARIDQPQHF
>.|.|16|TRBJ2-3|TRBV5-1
TGCGCCAGCAGCTTGGACGGAAGAGGTCACACAGATACGCAGTATTTT
CASSLDGRGHTDTQYF
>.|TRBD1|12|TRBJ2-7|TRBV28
TGTGCCAGTCGTGGGACAGGGGTAATTCGGTACTTC
CASRGTGVIRYF
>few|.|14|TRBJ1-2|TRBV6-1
TGTGCCAGCAGTCACTCCGGGACTCGTGATGGCTACACCTTC
CASSHSGTRDGYTF
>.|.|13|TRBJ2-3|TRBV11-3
TGTGCCAGCAGCTTAGTCCAGACAGATACGCAGTATTTT
CASSLVQTDTQYF
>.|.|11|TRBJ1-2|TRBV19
TGTGCCAGTGGTCAGAATTATGGCTACACCTTC
CASGQNYGYTF
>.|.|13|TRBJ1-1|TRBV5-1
TGCGCCAGCAGATCATACATGAACACTGAAGCTTTCTTT
CASRSYMNTEAFF
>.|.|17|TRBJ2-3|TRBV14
TGTGCCAGCAGCCAAGGGGACTCCATCACGGGCACAGATACGCAGTATTTT
CASSQGDSITGTDTQYF
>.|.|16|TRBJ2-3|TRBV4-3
TGCGCCAGCAGCCAAGTGGGGCGGGGGCGCACAGATACGCAGTATTTT
CASSQVGRGRTDTQYF
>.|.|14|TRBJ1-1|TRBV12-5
TGTGCTAGTGGCCGTGAACCCGGGGGCACTGAAGCTTTCTTT
CASGREPGGTEAFF
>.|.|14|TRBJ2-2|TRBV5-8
TGTGCCAGCAGCTCCGAACCGGGCACCGGGGAGCTGTTTTTT
CASSSEPGTGELFF
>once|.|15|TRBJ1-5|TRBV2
TGTGCCAGCAGTGAAGTCAGGGGCGGCAATCAGCCCCAGCATTTT
CASSEVRGGNQPQHF
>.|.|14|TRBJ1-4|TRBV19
TGTGCCAGTAGCCGACGGGGAGGTAATGAAAAACTGTTTTTT
CASSRRGGNEKLFF